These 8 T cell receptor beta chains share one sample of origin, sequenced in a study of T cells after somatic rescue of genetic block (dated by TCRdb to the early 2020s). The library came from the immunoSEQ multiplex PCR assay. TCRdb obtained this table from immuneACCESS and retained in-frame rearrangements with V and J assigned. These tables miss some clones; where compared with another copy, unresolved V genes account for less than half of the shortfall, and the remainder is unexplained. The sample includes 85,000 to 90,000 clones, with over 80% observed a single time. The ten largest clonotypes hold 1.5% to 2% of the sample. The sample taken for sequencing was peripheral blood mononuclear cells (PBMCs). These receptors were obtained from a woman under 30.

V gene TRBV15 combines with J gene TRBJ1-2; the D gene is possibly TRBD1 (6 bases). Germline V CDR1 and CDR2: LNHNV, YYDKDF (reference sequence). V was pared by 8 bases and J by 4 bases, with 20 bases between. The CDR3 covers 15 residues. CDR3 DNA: TGTGCCACCCTTCCCGGGAGACAGGCAACCTATGGCTACACCTTC. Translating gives CATLPGRQATYGYTF. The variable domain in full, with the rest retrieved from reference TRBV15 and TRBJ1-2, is DAMVIQNPRYQVTQFGKPVTLSCSQTLNHNVMYWYQQKSSQAPKLLFHYYDKDFNNEADTPDNFQSRRPNTSFCFLDIRSPGLGDTAMYLCATLPGRQATYGYTFGSGTRLTVV.

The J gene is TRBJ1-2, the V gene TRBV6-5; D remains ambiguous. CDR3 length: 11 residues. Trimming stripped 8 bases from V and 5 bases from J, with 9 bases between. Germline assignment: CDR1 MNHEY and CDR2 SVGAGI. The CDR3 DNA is TGTGCCAGCTCTGGGTCGTATGGCTACACCTTC. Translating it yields CASSGSYGYTF.

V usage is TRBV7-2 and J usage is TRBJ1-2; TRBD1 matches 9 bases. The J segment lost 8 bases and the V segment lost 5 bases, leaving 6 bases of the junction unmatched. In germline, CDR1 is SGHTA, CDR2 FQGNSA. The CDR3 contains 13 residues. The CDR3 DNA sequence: TGTGCCAGCAGCCAACGGACAGGGGACGGCTACACCTTC. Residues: CASSQRTGDGYTF.

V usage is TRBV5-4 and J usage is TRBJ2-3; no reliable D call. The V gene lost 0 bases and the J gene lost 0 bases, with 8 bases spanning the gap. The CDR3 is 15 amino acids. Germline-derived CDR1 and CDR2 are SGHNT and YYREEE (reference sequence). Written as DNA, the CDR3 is TGTGCCAGCAGCTTGGGTTCCTCTAGCACAGATACGCAGTATTTT. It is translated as CASSLGSSSTDTQYF. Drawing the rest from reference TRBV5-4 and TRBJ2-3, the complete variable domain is ETGVTQSPTHLIKTRGQQVTLRCSSQSGHNTVSWYQQALGQGPQFIFQYYREEENGRGNFPPRFSGLQFPNYSSELNVNALELDDSALYLCASSLGSSSTDTQYFGPGTRLTVL.

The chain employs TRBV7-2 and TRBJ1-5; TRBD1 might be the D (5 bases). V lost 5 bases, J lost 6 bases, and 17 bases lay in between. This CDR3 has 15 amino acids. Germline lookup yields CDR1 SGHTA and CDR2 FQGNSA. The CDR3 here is CASSPQDGGGQPQHF. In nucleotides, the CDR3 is TGTGCCAGCAGCCCACAGGACGGTGGTGGTCAGCCCCAGCATTTT.

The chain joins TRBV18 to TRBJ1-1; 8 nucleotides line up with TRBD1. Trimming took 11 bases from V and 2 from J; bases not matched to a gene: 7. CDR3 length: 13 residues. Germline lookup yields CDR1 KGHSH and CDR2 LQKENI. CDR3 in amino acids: CACRQGINTEAFF. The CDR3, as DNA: TGTGCCTGTCGACAGGGGATCAACACTGAAGCTTTCTTT.

CDR3 sequence reads: CASSVLGSPVSYNEQFF. The CDR3 DNA follows: TGTGCCAGCAGCGTCTTGGGGTCACCCGTTTCCTACAATGAGCAGTTCTTC. The chain has TRBV9 and TRBJ2-1, with D unresolved. The V and J ends lost 2 bases and 1 base respectively, with 16 bases between them. From germline, CDR1 is SGDLS and CDR2 YYNGEE. This CDR3 is built from 17 residues.

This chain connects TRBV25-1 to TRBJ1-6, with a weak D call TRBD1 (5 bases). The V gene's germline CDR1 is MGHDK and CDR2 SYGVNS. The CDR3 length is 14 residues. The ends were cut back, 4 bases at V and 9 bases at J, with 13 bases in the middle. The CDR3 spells CASSVGTRGSPLHF. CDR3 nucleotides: TGTGCCAGCAGTGTGGGGACCCGGGGTTCACCCCTCCACTTT.